These 29 T cell receptor beta chains came from one sample sequenced in a study of OX40 agonist ivuxolimab in advanced cancers. Here immunoSEQ multiplex PCR was the method, and the copy in TCRdb shows in-frame clones only, minus some. The sample lists tens of thousands of clones, 89% occurring once. This specimen consisted of CD4+ or CD8+ T cells sorted from blood, obtained in a trial of the OX40 agonist ivuxolimab. The receptors here all came from an adult with an advanced solid tumor such as melanoma, head and neck, liver or kidney cancer.

This clone has a handful of counts. The chain links TRBV29-1 to TRBJ2-5, with a possible D match to TRBD2 (7 bases). Trimming cost V 7 bases and J 4 bases, with 13 bases left between them. This CDR3 has 12 residues. Germline values: CDR1 SQVTM, CDR2 ANQGSEA. CDR3 region: CSAAGGRETQYF. CDR3 in DNA: TGCAGCGCGGCCGGGGGGCGAGAGACCCAGTACTTC.

This chain links TRBV4-1 with TRBJ1-1; unclear D gene. Germline V CDR1 and CDR2: MGHRA, YSYEKL. Trimming took off 5 bases at V and 4 bases at J, with 11 bases between the two ends. The CDR3 is 13 amino acids. CDR3 coding DNA: TGCGCCAGCAGCTCTCGTAGGGCCACTGAAGCTTTCTTT. The encoded protein is CASSSRRATEAFF.

About this clone itself: Other DNA sequences within the sample encode an identical CDR3. V gene TRBV7-9 combines with J gene TRBJ1-2, with 9 bases that match TRBD1. The ends lost 8 bases at V and 4 bases at J; junction bases unmatched: 11. CDR3 length: 15 residues. Germline CDR1 reads SEHNR; CDR2 reads FQNEAQ (reference sequence). CDR3 in DNA: TGTGCCAGCGCGCCGGGACAGGGTTCCGGCTATGGCTACACCTTC. Translating gives CASAPGQGSGYGYTF.

The chain couples TRBV18 to TRBJ2-1, with 7 bases aligning to TRBD1. Germline V gives CDR1 KGHSH, CDR2 LQKENI. Germline trimming cut 1 base from V and 0 bases from J; bases unmatched to any gene: 3. The CDR3 covers 16 residues. The CDR3 protein is CASSPLRDSSYNEQFF. In DNA, the CDR3 is TGTGCCAGCTCACCACTCCGGGACAGCTCCTACAATGAGCAGTTCTTC.

The table lists this clone with a few counts. The chain employs TRBV10-1 and TRBJ1-2; D is ambiguous. The germline V gene has CDR1 WNHNN and CDR2 SYGVQD (reference sequence). The CDR3 covers 14 residues. Trimming took off 5 bases at V and 0 bases at J, with 10 bases between the two ends. CDR3 protein: CASSLLNANYGYTF. DNA of the CDR3: TGCGCCAGCAGTTTACTCAACGCTAACTATGGCTACACCTTC.

The chain links TRBV10-3 to TRBJ2-7, with D possibly being TRBD2 (7 bases). V was clipped by 6 bases and J by 3 bases, with 21 bases between them. The V gene's germline CDR1 is ENHRY and CDR2 SYGVKD. The CDR3 has 16 residues. CDR3 bases: TGTGCCATCAGCCCTGGGGGGGGCTCACAAAGCTACGAGCAGTACTTC. This encodes CAISPGGGSQSYEQYF.

This clone was recorded only once. This rearrangement joins TRBV7-9 to TRBJ1-1; D uncertain. Germline lookup yields CDR1 SEHNR and CDR2 FQNEAQ (reference sequence). The CDR3 runs 14 residues. V was trimmed by 1 base and J by 4 bases, leaving 10 bases between them. CDR3 DNA: TGTGCCAGCAGCTTAGGTTGGGCTCTCACTGAAGCTTTCTTT. Translated, it gives CASSLGWALTEAFF.

V and J are TRBV19 and TRBJ1-4; no clear D. The CDR3 is 12 residues long. Germline CDR1 reads LNHDA; CDR2 reads SQIVND (reference sequence). V lost 2 bases and J 5 bases, leaving 3 bases between the germline ends. The CDR3 sequence is CASSITNEKLFF. The DNA of the CDR3 is TGTGCCAGTAGTATAACAAATGAAAAACTGTTTTTT.

The chain recombines TRBV11-3 with TRBJ2-1; 7 nucleotides align to TRBD1. J lost 4 bases, V lost 5 bases, and 5 bases had no gene match. In germline, CDR1 is SGHNT, CDR2 YENEEA. The CDR3 length is 14 residues. The CDR3 is CASSHRQGYNEQFF. The CDR3, as DNA: TGTGCCAGCAGCCACCGACAGGGATACAATGAGCAGTTCTTC.

The J gene is TRBJ2-5, the V gene TRBV5-1; TRBD2 agrees at 9 bases. In germline, CDR1 is SGHRS, CDR2 YFSETQ. V was clipped by 1 base and J by 9 bases; unmatched bases: 10. The CDR3 runs to 15 residues. CDR3 nucleotides: TGCGCCAGCAGCTTGCTTTCTAGCGGGGAGGGAGCCCAGTACTTC. It codes for CASSLLSSGEGAQYF.

This chain connects TRBV5-4 to TRBJ2-3; TRBD2 matches 9 bases. The CDR3 length is 15 residues. Losses at the gene ends were 3 bases for V and 2 bases for J; bases not matched to a gene: 4. Germline assignment: CDR1 SGHNT and CDR2 YYREEE (reference sequence). CDR3 sequence: CASSSRGRATDTQYF. The CDR3 DNA follows: TGTGCCAGCAGCTCCCGCGGGAGGGCCACAGATACGCAGTATTTT.

The CDR3 loop reads CASRRAPWGQPQHF. The DNA of the CDR3 is TGTGCCTCCCGGCGGGCTCCCTGGGGACAGCCCCAGCATTTT. This chain uses TRBV28 with TRBJ1-5; D remains unclear. V gave up 11 bases and J gave up 7 bases, with 21 bases separating them. Germline assignment: CDR1 MDHEN and CDR2 SYDVKM. This CDR3 spans 14 amino acids. Combining the CDR3 with reference TRBV28 and TRBJ1-5 gives the whole variable domain DVKVTQSSRYLVKRTGEKVFLECVQDMDHENMFWYRQDPGLGLRLIYFSYDVKMKEKGDIPEGYSVSREKKERFSLILESASTNQTSMYLCASRRAPWGQPQHFGDGTRLSIL.

V and J are TRBV27 and TRBJ1-2; D is ambiguous. The germline V and J ends were trimmed by 0 bases and 9 bases, with 11 bases remaining between them. CDR3 size: 13 residues. Germline V gives CDR1 MNHEY, CDR2 SMNVEV (reference sequence). Here the CDR3 DNA reads TGTGCCAGCAGTTTATCTTCGCCTCGAAGCTACACCTTC. This encodes CASSLSSPRSYTF.

The chain combines TRBV5-1 with TRBJ1-1; 8 nucleotides line up with TRBD1. Trimming cost V 4 bases and J 4 bases; bases outside gene matches: 6. The length of the CDR3 is 14 residues. Germline V gives CDR1 SGHRS, CDR2 YFSETQ. The CDR3, as DNA: TGCGCCAGCAGCCTCAGGGGGCAGGGCACTGAAGCTTTCTTT. Translated: CASSLRGQGTEAFF.

This sequence joins TRBV5-1 and TRBJ2-7; the D gene is possibly TRBD1 (5 bases). CDR3 size: 14 residues. Germline CDR1 is SGHRS and CDR2 is YFSETQ. V dropped 4 bases and J dropped 7 bases, with 18 bases sitting between them. The CDR3 coding sequence is TGCGCCAGCAGCGATAAAAAAGGGTCAGGGGAGCAGTACTTC. It codes for CASSDKKGSGEQYF.

The chain employs TRBV5-6 and TRBJ2-5, with TRBD1 matching 8 bases. Germline lookup yields CDR1 SGHDT and CDR2 YYEEEE. V shed 3 bases and J 5 bases; nucleotides not matched to a gene: 6. The CDR3 runs 14 residues. The DNA for the CDR3 is TGTGCCAGCAGCTCCGGACAGGGTGGTGAGACCCAGTACTTC. It encodes CASSSGQGGETQYF.

The chain uses TRBV29-1 and TRBJ1-2, with TRBD1 identical over 10 bases. Per germline, CDR1 SQVTM and CDR2 ANQGSEA. V was clipped by 5 bases and J by 4 bases; unmatched bases: 7. The CDR3 extends over 14 amino acids. This CDR3 is CSVPRTGGPYGYTF. In DNA form, the CDR3 reads TGCAGCGTTCCTCGGACAGGGGGACCCTATGGCTACACCTTC.

The DNA for the CDR3 is TGCAGCGTTCTGAACACTGAAGCTTTCTTT. Encoded protein: CSVLNTEAFF. The rearrangement joins TRBV29-1 to TRBJ1-1, with D unclear. Germline CDR1 SQVTM, CDR2 ANQGSEA. The CDR3 totals 10 residues. Trimming shortened V by 5 bases and J by 0 bases, and 1 base separated the two germline ends.

The chain joins TRBV5-6 to TRBJ1-4; D possibly corresponds to TRBD1 (6 bases). Trimming took off 4 bases at V and 6 bases at J, with 19 bases between the two ends. The CDR3 consists of 16 residues. CDR1 is SGHDT and CDR2 is YYEEEE in the germline V gene. The CDR3, as DNA: TGTGCCAGCAGCCTCCGGACAGACTATTATTATGAAAAACTGTTTTTT. Its protein product is CASSLRTDYYYEKLFF.

J is TRBJ1-2 and V is TRBV2; D is undetermined. This CDR3 is built from 14 residues. V gave up 4 bases and J gave up 2 bases, with 11 bases separating them. CDR1 is SNHLY and CDR2 is FYNNEI in the germline V gene. The CDR3, as DNA: TGTGCCAGCAGTGTGTGGACGGCCAACTATGGCTACACCTTC. Translating gives CASSVWTANYGYTF. The whole variable domain, filled in from reference TRBV2 and TRBJ1-2, reads EPEVTQTPSHQVTQMGQEVILRCVPISNHLYFYWYRQILGQKVEFLVSFYNNEISEKSEIFDDQFSVERPDGSNFTLKIRSTKLEDSAMYFCASSVWTANYGYTFGSGTRLTVV.

This clone showed up just a few times. The rearrangement uses TRBV9 and TRBJ2-1; D gene ambiguous. Trimming took off 0 bases at V and 3 bases at J, with 10 bases between the two ends. The CDR3 spans 15 residues. Germline CDR1 SGDLS, CDR2 YYNGEE. As DNA, the CDR3 is TGTGCCAGCAGCGTAGCCGCCTCGCACTACAATGAGCAGTTCTTC. This sequence encodes CASSVAASHYNEQFF.

V is TRBV7-9 and J is TRBJ1-2; D unclear. Trimming took 0 bases from V and 8 from J, leaving 10 bases between them. The CDR3 loop spans 13 amino acids. Germline CDR1 is SEHNR and CDR2 is FQNEAQ (reference sequence). The CDR3: CASSLAREGGYTF. The CDR3 bases are TGTGCCAGCAGCTTAGCGCGGGAGGGAGGCTACACCTTC.

This clone was observed a handful of times. J is TRBJ1-4 and V is TRBV10-3; 8 nucleotides match TRBD1. The germline V gene encodes CDR1 ENHRY and CDR2 SYGVKD. The CDR3 extends over 14 amino acids. The V gene end was trimmed by 2 bases and the J gene end by 8 bases; junction bases not matched to a gene: 4. CDR3 sequence: CAISEQGAWEKLFF. The CDR3 DNA reads TGTGCCATCAGTGAGCAGGGGGCGTGGGAAAAACTGTTTTTT.

This clone was detected once. The chain couples TRBV27 to TRBJ1-1; 9 nucleotides match TRBD1. After removal of 3 bases from V and 7 bases from J, the junction contained 6 bases not matched to a gene. Germline V CDR1 and CDR2: MNHEY, SMNVEV (reference sequence). The CDR3 has 14 residues. The CDR3 spells CASSLGQGLFEAFF. As DNA, the CDR3 is TGTGCCAGCAGTTTGGGACAGGGTCTTTTTGAAGCTTTCTTT.

The J gene is TRBJ2-3, the V gene TRBV5-6, with 13 bases lining up with TRBD2. Germline V gene data show CDR1 as SGHDT and CDR2 as YYEEEE. V trimming: 1 base; J trimming: 2 bases; junction bases outside the gene matches: 4. The CDR3 runs to 17 residues. CDR3 protein: CASSLRLAGGFTDTQYF. The DNA of the CDR3 is TGTGCCAGCAGCTTGCGACTAGCGGGAGGTTTCACAGATACGCAGTATTTT. Together with reference TRBV5-6 and TRBJ2-3, the CDR3 gives the full variable domain: DAGVTQSPTHLIKTRGQQVTLRCSPKSGHDTVSWYQQALGQGPQFIFQYYEEEERQRGNFPDRFSGHQFPNYSSELNVNALLLGDSALYLCASSLRLAGGFTDTQYFGPGTRLTVL.

The chain carries TRBV2 and TRBJ2-7, with TRBD1 identical over 7 bases. Germline CDR1 SNHLY, CDR2 FYNNEI. The CDR3 runs to 13 residues. Germline trimming cut 6 bases from V and 4 bases from J; bases unmatched to any gene: 6. CDR3 nucleotides: TGTGCCAGCAGCGAACAGGGGATGTACGAGCAGTACTTC. As protein: CASSEQGMYEQYF. Supplemented by reference TRBV2 and TRBJ2-7, the full variable domain reads EPEVTQTPSHQVTQMGQEVILRCVPISNHLYFYWYRQILGQKVEFLVSFYNNEISEKSEIFDDQFSVERPDGSNFTLKIRSTKLEDSAMYFCASSEQGMYEQYFGPGTRLTVT.

This clone was detected a few times. The rearrangement links TRBV6-5 to TRBJ1-4, with D unclear. The CDR3 has 10 residues. Germline loops: CDR1 MNHEY, CDR2 SVGAGI. V gave up 3 bases and J gave up 7 bases, with 0 bases separating them. The CDR3 DNA reads as TGTGCCAGCAGTTATGAAAAACTGTTTTTT. Its protein product is CASSYEKLFF.

This clone has just a few counts. This chain joins TRBV2 and TRBJ1-1; 7 positions match TRBD1. J was trimmed by 9 bases and V by 5 bases; bases with no gene match: 6. The CDR3 covers 12 residues. Per germline, CDR1 SNHLY and CDR2 FYNNEI. CDR3 loop: CASSQDRDQAFF. CDR3 in DNA: TGTGCCAGCAGTCAAGACAGGGATCAAGCTTTCTTT.

The CDR3: CATSRDLGQLYGYTF. Written as DNA, the CDR3 is TGTGCCACCAGCAGAGATCTAGGACAGCTCTATGGCTACACCTTC. V gene TRBV15 combines with J gene TRBJ1-2, with a weak D call TRBD1 (6 bases). Trimming removed 0 bases at V and 4 bases at J, with 12 bases between. The CDR3 covers 15 residues. CDR1 is LNHNV and CDR2 is YYDKDF in the germline V gene (reference sequence).